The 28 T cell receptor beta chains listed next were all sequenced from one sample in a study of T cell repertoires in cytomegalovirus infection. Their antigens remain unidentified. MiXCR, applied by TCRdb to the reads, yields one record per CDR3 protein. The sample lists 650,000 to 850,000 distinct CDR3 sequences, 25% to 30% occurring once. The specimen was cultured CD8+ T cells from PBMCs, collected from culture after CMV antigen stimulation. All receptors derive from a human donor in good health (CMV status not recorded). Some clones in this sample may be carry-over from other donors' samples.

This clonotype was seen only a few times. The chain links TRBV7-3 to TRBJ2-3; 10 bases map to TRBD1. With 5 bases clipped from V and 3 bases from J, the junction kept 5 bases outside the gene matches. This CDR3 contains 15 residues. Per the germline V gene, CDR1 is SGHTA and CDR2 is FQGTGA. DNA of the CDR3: TGTGCCAGCAGCCCCGGACAGGGGGGGACAGATACGCAGTATTTT. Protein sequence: CASSPGQGGTDTQYF.

DNA of the CDR3: TGTGCCAGCAGTTACGAGGAGGCAGGAATAGGTGAAAAACTGTTTTTT. It specifies CASSYEEAGIGEKLFF. The rearrangement links TRBV6-5 to TRBJ1-4; D unresolved. Germline values: CDR1 MNHEY, CDR2 SVGAGI. The CDR3 length is 16 residues. V dropped 2 bases and J dropped 7 bases, with 17 bases sitting between them.

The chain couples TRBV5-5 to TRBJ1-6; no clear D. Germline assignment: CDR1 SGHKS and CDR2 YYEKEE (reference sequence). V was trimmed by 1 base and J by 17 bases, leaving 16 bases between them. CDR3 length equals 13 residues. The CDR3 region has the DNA TGTGCCAGCAGCTTGAATCTCAGGCCGTCAGTCCACTTT. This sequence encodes CASSLNLRPSVHF.

CDR3 loop: CASILRAGRDTEAFF. CDR3 nucleotide sequence: TGTGCCAGCATCCTCAGGGCCGGGAGGGACACTGAAGCTTTCTTT. This chain links TRBV7-9 with TRBJ1-1; maybe TRBD1 (5 bases). The germline gives CDR1 SEHNR, CDR2 FQNEAQ (reference sequence). The CDR3 extends over 15 amino acids. The V gene lost 7 bases and the J gene lost 3 bases, with 18 bases spanning the gap.

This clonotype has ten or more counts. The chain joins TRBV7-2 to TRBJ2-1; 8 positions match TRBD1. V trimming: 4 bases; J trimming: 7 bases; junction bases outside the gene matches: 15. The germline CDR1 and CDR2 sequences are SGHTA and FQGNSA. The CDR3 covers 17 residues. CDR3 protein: CASSSLDRVPSGNEQFF. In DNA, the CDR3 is TGTGCCAGCAGCTCCTTGGACAGGGTACCTTCGGGGAATGAGCAGTTCTTC.

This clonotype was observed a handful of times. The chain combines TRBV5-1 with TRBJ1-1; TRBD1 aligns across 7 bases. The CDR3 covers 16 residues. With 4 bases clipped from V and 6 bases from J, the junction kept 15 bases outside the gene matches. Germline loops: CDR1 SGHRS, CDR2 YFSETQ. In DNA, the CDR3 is TGCGCCAGCAGCCATGGAACAGGGGTGTTTTTTCCTGAAGCTTTCTTT. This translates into CASSHGTGVFFPEAFF.

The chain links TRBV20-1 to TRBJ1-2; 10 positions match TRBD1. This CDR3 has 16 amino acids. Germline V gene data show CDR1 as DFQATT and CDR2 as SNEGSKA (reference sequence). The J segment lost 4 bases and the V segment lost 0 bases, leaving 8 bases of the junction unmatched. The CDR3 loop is CSARDRTGGEIYGYTF. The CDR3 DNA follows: TGCAGTGCTAGAGATAGGACAGGGGGTGAAATCTATGGCTACACCTTC.

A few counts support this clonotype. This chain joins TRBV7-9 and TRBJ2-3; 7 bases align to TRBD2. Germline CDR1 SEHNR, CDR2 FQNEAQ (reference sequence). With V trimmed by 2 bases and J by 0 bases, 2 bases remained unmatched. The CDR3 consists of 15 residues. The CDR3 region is CASSLSSGSTDTQYF. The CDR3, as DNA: TGTGCCAGCAGCTTAAGTAGCGGGAGCACAGATACGCAGTATTTT.

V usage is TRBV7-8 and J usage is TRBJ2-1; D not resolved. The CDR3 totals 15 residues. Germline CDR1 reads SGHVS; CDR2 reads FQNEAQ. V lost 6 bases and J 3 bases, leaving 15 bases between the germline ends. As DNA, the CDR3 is TGTGCCAGCAGACCTACAGCCTACCGCTACAATGAGCAGTTCTTC. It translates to CASRPTAYRYNEQFF.

The CDR3, as DNA: TGTGCCAGCAGCCAAGATGCAGGGTCAAGTGAGCAGTTCTTC. This codes for CASSQDAGSSEQFF. This chain joins TRBV14 and TRBJ2-1, with D possibly being TRBD1 (5 bases). Looked up from germline, CDR1 is SGHDN and CDR2 is FVKESK. Deletions cut 0 bases from V and 9 bases from J, with 12 bases between. This CDR3 is built from 14 residues.

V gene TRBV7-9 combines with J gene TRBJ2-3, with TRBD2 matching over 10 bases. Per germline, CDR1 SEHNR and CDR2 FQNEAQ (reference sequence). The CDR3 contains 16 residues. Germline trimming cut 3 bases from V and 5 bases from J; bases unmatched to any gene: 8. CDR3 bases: TGTGCCAGCAGCTTGGCAGCGGGGGGGCCGGGAGATACGCAGTATTTT. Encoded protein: CASSLAAGGPGDTQYF.

The CDR3 here is CAISGGQGNQPQHF. DNA of the CDR3: TGTGCCATCAGTGGGGGCCAGGGGAATCAGCCCCAGCATTTT. J is TRBJ1-5 and V is TRBV10-3, with D possibly being TRBD1 (6 bases). The CDR3 has 14 residues. Trimming cost V 4 bases and J 4 bases, with 11 bases left between them. Germline V lookup: CDR1 ENHRY, CDR2 SYGVKD.

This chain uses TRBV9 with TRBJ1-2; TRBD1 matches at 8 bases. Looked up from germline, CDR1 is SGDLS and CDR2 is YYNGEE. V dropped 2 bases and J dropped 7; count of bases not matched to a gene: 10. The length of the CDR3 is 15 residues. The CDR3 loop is CASSVATGATGGYTF. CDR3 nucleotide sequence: TGTGCCAGCAGCGTGGCGACAGGGGCCACGGGTGGCTACACCTTC.

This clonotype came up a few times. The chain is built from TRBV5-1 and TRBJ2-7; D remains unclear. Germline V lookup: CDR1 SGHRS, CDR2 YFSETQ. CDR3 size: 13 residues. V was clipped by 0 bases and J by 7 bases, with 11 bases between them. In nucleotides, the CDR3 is TGCGCCAGCAGCTTGGAGGCCCCATTGGAGCAGTACTTC. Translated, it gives CASSLEAPLEQYF.

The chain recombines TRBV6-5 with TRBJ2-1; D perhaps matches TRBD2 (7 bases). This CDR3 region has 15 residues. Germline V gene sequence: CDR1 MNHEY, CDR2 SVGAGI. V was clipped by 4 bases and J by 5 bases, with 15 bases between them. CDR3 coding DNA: TGTGCCAGCAGTTTGGGCGGGGGCCAGAACAATGAGCAGTTCTTC. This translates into CASSLGGGQNNEQFF.

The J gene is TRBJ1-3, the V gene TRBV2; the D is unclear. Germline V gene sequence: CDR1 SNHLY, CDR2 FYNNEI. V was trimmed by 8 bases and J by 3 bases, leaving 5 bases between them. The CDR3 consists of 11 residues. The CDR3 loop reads CASVVGNTIYF. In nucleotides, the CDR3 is TGTGCCAGCGTCGTTGGAAACACCATATATTTT.

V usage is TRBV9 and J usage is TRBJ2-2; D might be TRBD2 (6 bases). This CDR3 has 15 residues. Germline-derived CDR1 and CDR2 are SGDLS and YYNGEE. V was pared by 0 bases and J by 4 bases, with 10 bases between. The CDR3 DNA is TGTGCCAGCAGCGTAGCGGGGGAAAGCACCGGGGAGCTGTTTTTT. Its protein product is CASSVAGESTGELFF.

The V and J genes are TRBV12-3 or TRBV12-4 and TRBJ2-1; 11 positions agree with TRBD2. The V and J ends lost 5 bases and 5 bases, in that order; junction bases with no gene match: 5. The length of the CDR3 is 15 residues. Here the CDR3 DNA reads TGTGCCAGCAGTGAACTAGCGGGGGAAAACAATGAGCAGTTCTTC. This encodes CASSELAGENNEQFF.

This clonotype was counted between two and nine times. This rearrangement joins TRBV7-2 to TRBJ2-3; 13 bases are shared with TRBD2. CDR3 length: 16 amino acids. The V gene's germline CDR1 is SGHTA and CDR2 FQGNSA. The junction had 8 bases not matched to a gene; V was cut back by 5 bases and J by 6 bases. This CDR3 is CASSIWTSGGADTQYF. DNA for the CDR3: TGTGCCAGCAGCATATGGACTAGCGGGGGAGCGGATACGCAGTATTTT.

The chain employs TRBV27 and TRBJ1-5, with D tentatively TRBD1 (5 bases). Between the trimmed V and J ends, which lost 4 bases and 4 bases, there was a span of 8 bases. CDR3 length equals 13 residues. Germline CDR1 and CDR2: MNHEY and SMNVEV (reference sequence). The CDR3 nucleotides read TGTGCCAGCAGTTGGGGGTTGAATCAGCCCCAGCATTTT. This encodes CASSWGLNQPQHF.

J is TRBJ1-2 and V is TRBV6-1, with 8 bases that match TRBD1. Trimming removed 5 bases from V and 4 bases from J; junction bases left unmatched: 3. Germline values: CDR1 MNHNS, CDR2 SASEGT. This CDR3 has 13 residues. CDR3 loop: CASSRTGTYGYTF. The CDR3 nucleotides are TGTGCCAGCAGTAGGACAGGGACCTATGGCTACACCTTC.

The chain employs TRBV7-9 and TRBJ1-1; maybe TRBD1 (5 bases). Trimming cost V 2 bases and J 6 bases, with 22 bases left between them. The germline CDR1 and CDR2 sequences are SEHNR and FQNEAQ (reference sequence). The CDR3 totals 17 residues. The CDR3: CASSLPAKAPWGAEAFF. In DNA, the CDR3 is TGTGCCAGCAGCTTACCGGCTAAGGCGCCCTGGGGCGCTGAAGCTTTCTTT.

CDR3 sequence: CASSPERYKNTEAFF. The CDR3 region has the DNA TGCGCCAGCAGCCCAGAAAGATATAAGAACACTGAAGCTTTCTTT. This chain connects TRBV4-1 to TRBJ1-1; D call uncertain. CDR1 and CDR2 (germline): MGHRA, YSYEKL. This CDR3 contains 15 residues. The V end was cut by 4 bases, the J end by 1 base, with 13 bases between.

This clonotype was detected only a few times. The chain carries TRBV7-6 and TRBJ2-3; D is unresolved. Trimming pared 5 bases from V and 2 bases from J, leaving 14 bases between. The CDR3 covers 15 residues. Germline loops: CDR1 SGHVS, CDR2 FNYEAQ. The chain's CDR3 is CASSDTVASTDTQYF. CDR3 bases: TGTGCCAGCAGCGACACAGTAGCTTCCACAGATACGCAGTATTTT.

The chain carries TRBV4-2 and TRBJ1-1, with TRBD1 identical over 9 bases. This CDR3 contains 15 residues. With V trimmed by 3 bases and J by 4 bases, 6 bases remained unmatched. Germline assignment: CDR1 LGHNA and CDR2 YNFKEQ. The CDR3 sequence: CASSQLQGAVTEAFF. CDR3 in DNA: TGTGCCAGCAGCCAGTTACAGGGGGCAGTCACTGAAGCTTTCTTT.

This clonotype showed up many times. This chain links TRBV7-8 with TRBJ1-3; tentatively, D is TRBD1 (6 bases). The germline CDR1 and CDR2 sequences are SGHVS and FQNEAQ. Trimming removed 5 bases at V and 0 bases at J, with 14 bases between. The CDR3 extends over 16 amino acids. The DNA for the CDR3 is TGTGCCAGCAGCCGACAGGCTGGCCCCTCTGGAAACACCATATATTTT. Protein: CASSRQAGPSGNTIYF.

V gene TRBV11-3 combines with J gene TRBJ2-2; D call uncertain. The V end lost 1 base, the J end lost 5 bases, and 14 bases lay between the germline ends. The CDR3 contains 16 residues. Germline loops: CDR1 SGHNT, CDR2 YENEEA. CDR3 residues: CASSLGSAMWTGELFF. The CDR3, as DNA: TGTGCCAGCAGCTTAGGGTCTGCTATGTGGACCGGGGAGCTGTTTTTT.

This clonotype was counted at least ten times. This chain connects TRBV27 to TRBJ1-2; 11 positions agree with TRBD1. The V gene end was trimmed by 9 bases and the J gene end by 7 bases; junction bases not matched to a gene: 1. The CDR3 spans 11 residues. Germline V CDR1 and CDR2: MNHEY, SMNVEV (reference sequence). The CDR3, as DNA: TGTGCCAGTGGACAGGGGGCTGGCTACACCTTC. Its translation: CASGQGAGYTF.